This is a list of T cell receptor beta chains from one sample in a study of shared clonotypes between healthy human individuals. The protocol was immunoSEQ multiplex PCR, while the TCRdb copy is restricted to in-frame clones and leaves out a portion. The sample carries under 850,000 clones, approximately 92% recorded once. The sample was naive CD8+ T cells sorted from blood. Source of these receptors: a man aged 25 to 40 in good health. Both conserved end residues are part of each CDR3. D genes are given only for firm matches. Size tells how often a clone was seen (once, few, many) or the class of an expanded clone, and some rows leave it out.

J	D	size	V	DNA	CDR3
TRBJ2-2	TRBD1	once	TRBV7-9	TGTGCCAGCAGCTTAGAGGGACAGGGAATTCTCTCCGGGGAGCTGTTTTTT	CASSLEGQGILSGELFF
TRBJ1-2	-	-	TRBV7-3	TGTGCCGCCACCTTACCAGACACGAGAGCCTACACCTTC	CAATLPDTRAYTF
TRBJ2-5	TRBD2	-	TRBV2	TGTGCCAGCAAGGGACTAGCGGCGCAAGAGACCCAGTACTTC	CASKGLAAQETQYF
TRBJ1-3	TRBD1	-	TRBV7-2	TGTGCCAGCAGCTTAGGGACAGGGATAGTTGACCCAGGAAACACCATATATTTT	CASSLGTGIVDPGNTIYF
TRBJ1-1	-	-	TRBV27	TGTGCCAGCCGCGCGGGGGTCTACACTGAAGCTTTCTTT	CASRAGVYTEAFF
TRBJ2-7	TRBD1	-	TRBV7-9	TGTGCCAGCAGCAGATGGACAGGCCCCCCGAACGAGCAGTACTTC	CASSRWTGPPNEQYF
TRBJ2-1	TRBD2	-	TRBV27	TGTGCCAGCAGTTTTCGGACTAGCGGGAGTAATGAGCAGTTCTTC	CASSFRTSGSNEQFF
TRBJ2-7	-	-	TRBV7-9	TGTGCCAGCAGCACCAGCTACGAGCAGTACTTC	CASSTSYEQYF
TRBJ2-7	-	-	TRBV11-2	TGTGCCAGCAGCTTAGACTTCTCCTACGAGCAGTACTTC	CASSLDFSYEQYF
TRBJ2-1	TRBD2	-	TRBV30	TGTGCCTGGAACGCGGGACTAGGGGTTGGGAATGAGCAGTTCTTC	CAWNAGLGVGNEQFF
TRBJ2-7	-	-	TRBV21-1	TGTGCCAGCAGCATTTTCTACGAGCAGTACTTC	CASSIFYEQYF
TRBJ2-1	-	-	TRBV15	TGTGCCACCACGGAGCGGAACAATGAGCAGTTCTTC	CATTERNNEQFF
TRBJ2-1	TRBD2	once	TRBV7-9	TGTGCCAGCAGCTCGGAGCGGGGGGTCACCTACAATGAGCAGTTCTTC	CASSSERGVTYNEQFF
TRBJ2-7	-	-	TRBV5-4	TGTGCCAGCAGCTTGGGGTCCGGCGTTTTTTCCGAGCAGTACTTC	CASSLGSGVFSEQYF
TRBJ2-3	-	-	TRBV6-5	TGTGCCAGCAGTCTGATAGCGGAGGGCACAGATACGCAGTATTTT	CASSLIAEGTDTQYF
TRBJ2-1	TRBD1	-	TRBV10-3	TGTGCCATCAGTGCCGGGACAGGCAATTACAATGAGCAGTTCTTC	CAISAGTGNYNEQFF
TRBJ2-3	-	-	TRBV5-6	TGTGCCAGCAGCTTGGCAGCGGCTCAGGGAACAGATACGCAGTATTTT	CASSLAAAQGTDTQYF
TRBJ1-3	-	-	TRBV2	TGTGCCATTCGGTCTGGGCTCCGCTCTGGAAACACCATATATTTT	CAIRSGLRSGNTIYF
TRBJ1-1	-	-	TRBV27	TGTGCCAGCAGTTCGGACAGCTACGGGGGTGAGGCTTTCTTT	CASSSDSYGGEAFF
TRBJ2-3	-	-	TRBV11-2	TGTGCCAGCAGCCAGATCGGGGTATCAGATACGCAGTATTTT	CASSQIGVSDTQYF
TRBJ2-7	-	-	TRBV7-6	TGTGCCAGCAGCACCAGTTTCGGGCAAGAGCAGTACTTC	CASSTSFGQEQYF
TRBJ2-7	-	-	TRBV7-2	TGTGCCAGCAGCCCCGCCGTAAGTGGCGATGTGCAGTACTTC	CASSPAVSGDVQYF
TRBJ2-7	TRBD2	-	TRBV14	TGTGCCAGCAGCGGACTAGAAAACGAGCAGTACTTC	CASSGLENEQYF
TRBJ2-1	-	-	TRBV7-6	TGTGCCAGCAGCTTAGGAGGGAACGGTTACAATGAGCAGTTCTTC	CASSLGGNGYNEQFF
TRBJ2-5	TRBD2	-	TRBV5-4	TGTGCCAGCAGCTCGAGCACTTATACACTAGCGGGAGTTGAAGAGACCCAGTACTTC	CASSSSTYTLAGVEETQYF
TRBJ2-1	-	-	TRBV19	TGTGCCAGTAGTATAGGGGGGAGCAGACGGGATGAGCAGTTCTTC	CASSIGGSRRDEQFF
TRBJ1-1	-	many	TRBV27	TGTGCCAGCAGTTTGTTTGCGAACACTGAAGCTTTCTTT	CASSLFANTEAFF
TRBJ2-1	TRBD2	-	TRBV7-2	TGTGCCAGCAGCACCGAGCGGGAGTGGTCCTACAATGAGCAGTTCTTC	CASSTEREWSYNEQFF
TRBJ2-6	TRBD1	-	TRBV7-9	TGTGCCAGCAGTGGCCGGGACAGCAGCTCTGGGGCCAACGTCCTGACTTTC	CASSGRDSSSGANVLTF
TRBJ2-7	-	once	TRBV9	TGTGCCAGCAGCGTAGGGCAGAACTCCTACGAGCAGTACTTC	CASSVGQNSYEQYF
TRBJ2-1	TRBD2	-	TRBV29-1	TGCAGCGTTGTTGGAGATGGACTAGCGTCATTGAATGAGCAGTTCTTC	CSVVGDGLASLNEQFF
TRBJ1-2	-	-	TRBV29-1	TGCAGCGTTGAAGATGGGGACAACTATGGCTACACCTTC	CSVEDGDNYGYTF
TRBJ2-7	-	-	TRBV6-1	TGTGCCAGCAGTGAAGCGGATTACGAGCAGTACTTC	CASSEADYEQYF
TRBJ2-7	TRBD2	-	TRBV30	TGTGCCTGGGTGACTAGCGGGAGGGCTAGCTCCTACGAGCAGTACTTC	CAWVTSGRASSYEQYF
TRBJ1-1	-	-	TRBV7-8	TGTGCCAGCAGCTCCTCGTATGGAACTGAAGCTTTCTTT	CASSSSYGTEAFF
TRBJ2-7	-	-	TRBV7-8	TGTGCCAGCAGCCTCCAGGAGGACCCAAGCTCCTACGAGCAGTACTTC	CASSLQEDPSSYEQYF
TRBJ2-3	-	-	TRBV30	TGTGCCTGGAGGGAGCGGACAGATACGCAGTATTTT	CAWRERTDTQYF
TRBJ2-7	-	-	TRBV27	TGTGCCAGCAGTTTAAACCGGGCCGAGCAGTACTTC	CASSLNRAEQYF
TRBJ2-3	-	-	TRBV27	TGTGCCAGCAGTTTATATCCCCCCCGACAGACCACCCGTTTCACAGATACGCAGTATTTT	CASSLYPPRQTTRFTDTQYF
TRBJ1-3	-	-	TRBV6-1	TGTGCCAGCAGTGAAGCGAGGCAGGACCGCTCTGGAAACACCATATATTTT	CASSEARQDRSGNTIYF
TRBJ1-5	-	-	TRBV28	TGTGCCAGCAGAAATATACGGCGATTCGATCAGCCCCAGCATTTT	CASRNIRRFDQPQHF
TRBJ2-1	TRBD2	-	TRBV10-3	TGTGCCATCAGGACCGGGACTAGCGGGATTGATGAGCAGTTCTTC	CAIRTGTSGIDEQFF
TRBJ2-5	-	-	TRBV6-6	TGTGCCAGCAGTTACAGGGTGGGGGAGACCCAGTACTTC	CASSYRVGETQYF
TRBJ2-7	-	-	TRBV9	TGTGCCAGCAGCGTATCGGGGGCCTACGAGCAGTACTTC	CASSVSGAYEQYF
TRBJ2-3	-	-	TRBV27	TGTGCCAGCAGTCCTACGGGGATAGATACGCAGTATTTT	CASSPTGIDTQYF